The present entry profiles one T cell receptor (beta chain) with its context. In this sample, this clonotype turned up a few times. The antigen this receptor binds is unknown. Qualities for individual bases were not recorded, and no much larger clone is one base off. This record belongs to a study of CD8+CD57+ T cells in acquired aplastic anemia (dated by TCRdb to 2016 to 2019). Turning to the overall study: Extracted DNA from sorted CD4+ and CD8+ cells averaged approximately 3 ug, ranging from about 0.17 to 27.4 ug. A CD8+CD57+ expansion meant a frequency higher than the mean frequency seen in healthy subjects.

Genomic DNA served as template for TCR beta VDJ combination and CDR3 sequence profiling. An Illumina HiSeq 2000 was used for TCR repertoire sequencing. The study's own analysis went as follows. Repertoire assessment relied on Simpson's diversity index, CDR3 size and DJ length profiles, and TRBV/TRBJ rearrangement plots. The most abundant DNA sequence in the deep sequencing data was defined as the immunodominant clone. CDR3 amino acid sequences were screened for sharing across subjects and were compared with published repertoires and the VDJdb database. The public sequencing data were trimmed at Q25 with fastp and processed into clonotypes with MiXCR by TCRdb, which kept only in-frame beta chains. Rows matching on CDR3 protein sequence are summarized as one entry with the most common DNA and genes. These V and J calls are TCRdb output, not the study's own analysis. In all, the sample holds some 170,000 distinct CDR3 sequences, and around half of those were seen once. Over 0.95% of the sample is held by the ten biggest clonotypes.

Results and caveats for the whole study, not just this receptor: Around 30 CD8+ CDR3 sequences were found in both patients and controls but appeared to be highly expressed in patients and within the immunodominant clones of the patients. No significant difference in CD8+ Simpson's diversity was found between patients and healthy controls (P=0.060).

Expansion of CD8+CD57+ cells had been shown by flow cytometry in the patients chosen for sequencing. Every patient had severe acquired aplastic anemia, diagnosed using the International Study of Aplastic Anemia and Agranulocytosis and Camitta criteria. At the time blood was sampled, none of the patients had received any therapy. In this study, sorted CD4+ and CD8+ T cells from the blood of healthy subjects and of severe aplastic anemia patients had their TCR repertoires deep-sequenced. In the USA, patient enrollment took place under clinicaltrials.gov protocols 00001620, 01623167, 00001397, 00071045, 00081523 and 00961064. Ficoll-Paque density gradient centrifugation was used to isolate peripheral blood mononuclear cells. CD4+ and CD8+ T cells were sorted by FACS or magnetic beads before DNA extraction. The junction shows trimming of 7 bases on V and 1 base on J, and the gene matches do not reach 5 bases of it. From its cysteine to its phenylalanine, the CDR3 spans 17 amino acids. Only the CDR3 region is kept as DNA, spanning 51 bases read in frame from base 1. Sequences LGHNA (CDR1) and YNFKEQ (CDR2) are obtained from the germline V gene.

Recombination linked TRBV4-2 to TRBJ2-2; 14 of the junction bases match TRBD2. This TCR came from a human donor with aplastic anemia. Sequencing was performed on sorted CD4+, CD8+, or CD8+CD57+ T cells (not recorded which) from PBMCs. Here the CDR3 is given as CASNGGTSGGNTGELFF. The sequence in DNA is TGTGCCAGCAACGGAGGGACTAGCGGGGGGAACACCGGGGAGCTGTTTTTT.